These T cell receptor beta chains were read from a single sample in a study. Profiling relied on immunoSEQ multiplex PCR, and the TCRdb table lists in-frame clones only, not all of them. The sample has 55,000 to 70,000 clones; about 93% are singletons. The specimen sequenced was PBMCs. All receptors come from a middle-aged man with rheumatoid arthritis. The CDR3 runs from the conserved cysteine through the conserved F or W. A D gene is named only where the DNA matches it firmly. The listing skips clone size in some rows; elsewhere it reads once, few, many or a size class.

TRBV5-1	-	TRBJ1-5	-	CASSRDSNQPQHF	TGCGCCAGCAGCAGGGATAGCAATCAGCCCCAGCATTTT
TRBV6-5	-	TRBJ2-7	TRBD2	CASAGGSTYEQYF	TGTGCTTCAGCGGGCGGGAGCACCTACGAGCAGTACTTC
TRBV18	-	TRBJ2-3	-	CASSPYDAKWPSTDTQYF	TGTGCCAGCTCACCTTACGATGCGAAGTGGCCTAGCACAGATACGCAGTATTTT
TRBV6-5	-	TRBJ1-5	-	CASRGDLLGNQPQHF	TGTGCCAGCAGGGGGGATCTACTTGGCAATCAGCCCCAGCATTTT
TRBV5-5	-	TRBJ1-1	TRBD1	CASSRRGTGGGTEAFF	TGTGCCAGCAGCCGGCGGGGGACAGGGGGTGGAACTGAAGCTTTCTTT
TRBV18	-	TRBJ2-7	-	CASSPKGNEQYF	TGTGCCAGCTCACCGAAAGGGAACGAGCAGTACTTC
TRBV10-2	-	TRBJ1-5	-	CASSEVGVEQHF	TGCGCCAGCAGTGAGGTTGGGGTAGAGCAGCATTTT
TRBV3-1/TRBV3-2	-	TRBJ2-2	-	CASSLWGSGELFF	TGTGCCAGCAGCCTCTGGGGGTCCGGGGAGCTGTTTTTT
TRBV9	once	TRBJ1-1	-	CASSVDEGTEAFF	TGTGCCAGCAGCGTAGATGAGGGCACTGAAGCTTTCTTT
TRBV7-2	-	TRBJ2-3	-	CASSPKGVQYF	TGTGCCAGCAGCCCCAAGGGGGTGCAGTATTTT
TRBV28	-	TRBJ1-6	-	CASSFLGDNSPLHF	TGTGCCAGCAGTTTTCTAGGGGATAATTCACCCCTCCACTTT
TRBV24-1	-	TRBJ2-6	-	CATSDLSSGANVLTF	TGTGCCACCAGTGATTTGTCGTCCGGGGCCAACGTCCTGACTTTC
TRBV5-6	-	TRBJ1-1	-	CASSLELTGGGEAFF	TGTGCCAGCAGCTTGGAGCTTACCGGCGGGGGTGAAGCTTTCTTT
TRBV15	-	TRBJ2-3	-	CATSRPRPGFGTDTQYF	TGTGCCACCAGCAGACCCCGGCCCGGGTTCGGCACAGATACGCAGTATTTT
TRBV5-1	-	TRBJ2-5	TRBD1	CASSLAGQASETQYF	TGCGCCAGCAGCTTGGCAGGACAGGCGTCAGAGACCCAGTACTTC
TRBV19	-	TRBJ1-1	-	CASSITEMNTEAFF	TGTGCCAGTAGTATAACCGAAATGAACACTGAAGCTTTCTTT
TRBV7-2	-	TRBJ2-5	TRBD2	CASSLYGRPETQYF	TGTGCCAGCAGCTTATACGGGAGGCCGGAGACCCAGTACTTC
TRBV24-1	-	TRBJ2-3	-	CATSDSHRATDTQYF	TGTGCCACCAGTGATTCTCACAGAGCCACAGATACGCAGTATTTT